One sample yielded the 32 T cell receptor beta chains listed below, sequenced in a study of T cell responses to AZD1222 COVID-19 vaccine. The table came from immunoSEQ multiplex PCR; TCRdb's copy has only in-frame clones and leaves some out. The repertoire holds some 90,000 clones, about 88% seen once, with less than 5% in the top ten. The specimen comprised peripheral blood, sampled 28 days after the second AZD1222 dose. The receptors derive from an adult who received the AZD1222 COVID-19 vaccine.

The chain uses TRBV6-1 and TRBJ1-4; D is possibly TRBD1 (5 bases). This CDR3 contains 16 residues. Trimming left V 4 bases short and J 0 bases short, with 12 bases between. CDR1 MNHNS and CDR2 SASEGT come from the germline V gene. The DNA of the CDR3 is TGTGCCAGCAGTGTTCAGGGTGGAGCAACTAATGAAAAACTGTTTTTT. It yields the protein CASSVQGGATNEKLFF.

Written as DNA, the CDR3 is TGTGCCAGCACCTCCGTACACACTGAAGCTTTCTTT. It is translated as CASTSVHTEAFF. The rearrangement uses TRBV7-9 and TRBJ1-1; D is unresolved. CDR1 is SEHNR and CDR2 is FQNEAQ in the germline V gene (reference sequence). This CDR3 contains 12 residues. Trimming cost V 7 bases and J 3 bases, with 9 bases left between them.

The chain carries TRBV5-1 and TRBJ2-7; D call uncertain. The CDR3 consists of 13 residues. The V gene's germline CDR1 is SGHRS and CDR2 YFSETQ. Trimming shortened V by 0 bases and J by 4 bases, and 8 bases separated the two germline ends. The CDR3 DNA sequence: TGCGCCAGCAGCTTGGGCAATCCGTACGAGCAGTACTTC. As protein: CASSLGNPYEQYF.

The chain couples TRBV18 to TRBJ2-3, with D possibly TRBD1 on 5 matching bases. The CDR3 has 15 amino acids. V lost 8 bases, J lost 2 bases, and 17 bases lay in between. Germline loops: CDR1 KGHSH, CDR2 LQKENI. Here the CDR3 DNA reads TGTGCCAGCCATCCAGGGCAGGTGACCACAGATACGCAGTATTTT. As protein: CASHPGQVTTDTQYF.

CDR3: CASSLALYEQYF. CDR3 DNA: TGTGCCAGCAGCTTGGCACTCTACGAGCAGTACTTC. The chain uses TRBV7-9 and TRBJ2-7; no reliable D call. The CDR3 spans 12 residues. Trimming took off 3 bases at V and 3 bases at J, with 6 bases between the two ends. Germline V CDR1 and CDR2: SEHNR, FQNEAQ (reference sequence). The complete variable domain, with remaining parts taken from reference TRBV7-9 and TRBJ2-7, reads DTGVSQNPRHKITKRGQNVTFRCDPISEHNRLYWYRQTLGQGPEFLTYFQNEAQLEKSRLLSDRFSAERPKGSFSTLEIQRTEQGDSAMYLCASSLALYEQYFGPGTRLTVT.

This chain joins TRBV6-5 and TRBJ1-5, with 9 bases matching TRBD1. The CDR3 sequence is 14 residues long. V lost 4 bases, J lost 11 bases, and 9 bases stayed unmatched. The germline V gene has CDR1 MNHEY and CDR2 SVGAGI. The DNA for the CDR3 is TGTGCCAGCAGTTTGGGACAGGGAGTGATGGCCCAGCATTTT. Its translation: CASSLGQGVMAQHF.

The chain is built from TRBV6-5 and TRBJ1-2; a weak D match, TRBD1 (6 bases). The CDR3 contains 15 residues. Germline-derived CDR1 and CDR2 are MNHEY and SVGAGI. V was clipped by 2 bases and J by 4 bases, with 14 bases between them. CDR3 residues: CASSYGGSPFYGYTF. CDR3 bases: TGTGCCAGCAGTTACGGGGGCTCTCCCTTCTATGGCTACACCTTC.

On this clone: At the DNA level, this CDR3 is encoded by other sequences in the same sample as well. J is TRBJ1-1 and V is TRBV12-3 or TRBV12-4; a weak D match, TRBD1 (6 bases). The CDR3 is made up of 13 amino acids. Trimming left V 3 bases short and J 5 bases short, with 10 bases between. The CDR3 here is CASSLRGGTEAFF. Here the CDR3 DNA reads TGTGCCAGCAGTTTGAGAGGGGGTACTGAAGCTTTCTTT.

The rearrangement uses TRBV2 and TRBJ2-5; 8 bases agree with TRBD2. There are 16 residues in the CDR3. Germline V gene data show CDR1 as SNHLY and CDR2 as FYNNEI. The J segment lost 1 base and the V segment lost 5 bases, leaving 9 bases of the junction unmatched. The CDR3 bases are TGTGCCAGCAGTCATCAAGGACTAGCTGTCCAAGAGACCCAGTACTTC. The encoded protein is CASSHQGLAVQETQYF.

The chain employs TRBV19 and TRBJ1-5; D unclear. Between the trimmed V and J ends, which lost 3 bases and 2 bases, there was a span of 11 bases. The CDR3 length is 15 residues. Germline V gene lookup returns CDR1 LNHDA and CDR2 SQIVND (reference sequence). CDR3 in amino acids: CASSMAGYGNQPQHF. The CDR3 region has the DNA TGTGCCAGTAGTATGGCTGGGTATGGCAATCAGCCCCAGCATTTT.

This clone was observed a single time. This chain joins TRBV3-1 (or the pseudogene TRBV3-2) and TRBJ2-5; no firm D call. V gave up 4 bases and J gave up 7 bases, with 10 bases separating them. CDR3 length: 12 residues. Germline CDR1 reads LGHDT; CDR2 reads YNNKEL (reference sequence). CDR3 loop: CASSPQAGTQYF. The DNA for the CDR3 is TGTGCCAGCAGCCCACAAGCTGGGACCCAGTACTTC.

This sequence joins TRBV5-5 and TRBJ1-2; tentatively, D is TRBD1 (6 bases). Trimming took 4 bases from V and 5 from J, leaving 18 bases between them. The CDR3 runs to 15 residues. Germline assignment: CDR1 SGHKS and CDR2 YYEKEE (reference sequence). The CDR3 DNA reads as TGTGCCAGCAGCCCGGGGGGGGCAGCTACTTATGGCTACACCTTC. It translates to CASSPGGAATYGYTF.

V gene TRBV29-1 combines with J gene TRBJ2-1; D may be TRBD2 (6 bases). CDR1 SQVTM and CDR2 ANQGSEA come from the germline V gene. The CDR3 covers 14 residues. V was shortened by 7 bases and J by 0 bases, with 13 bases between the two germline ends. The CDR3 loop reads CSGSEGTSYNEQFF. The CDR3, as DNA: TGCAGCGGTTCGGAGGGGACCTCCTACAATGAGCAGTTCTTC.

The gene calls are TRBV18 and TRBJ2-7; 12 bases fit TRBD1. The CDR3 runs to 15 residues. V dropped 3 bases and J dropped 4; count of bases not matched to a gene: 4. CDR1 KGHSH and CDR2 LQKENI come from the germline V gene. CDR3 coding DNA: TGTGCCAGCTCACCGCGGGGACAGGGGGCTTACGAGCAGTACTTC. Translating it yields CASSPRGQGAYEQYF.

This chain uses TRBV12-3 or TRBV12-4 with TRBJ2-1, with D tentatively TRBD1 or TRBD2 (5 bases each). The germline V and J ends were trimmed by 6 bases and 8 bases, with 11 bases remaining between them. The length of the CDR3 is 12 residues. The CDR3 DNA reads as TGTGCCAGCAGCCGGGGCCATCATGAGCAGTTCTTC. Residues: CASSRGHHEQFF.

V gene TRBV18 combines with J gene TRBJ1-2; D not resolved. V lost 2 bases and J lost 8, with 12 bases in between. The CDR3 is 13 residues long. CDR1 KGHSH and CDR2 LQKENI come from the germline V gene. This CDR3 is CASSPSDGSGYTF. Here the CDR3 DNA reads TGTGCCAGCTCACCATCGGACGGTAGCGGCTACACCTTC.

The chain joins TRBV20-1 to TRBJ2-5; no clear D gene. Trimming pared 1 base from V and 7 bases from J, leaving 7 bases between. The CDR3 runs to 11 residues. Looked up from germline, CDR1 is DFQATT and CDR2 is SNEGSKA (reference sequence). CDR3 bases: TGCAGTGCTAGAGGGGTAGGGACCCAGTACTTC. This translates into CSARGVGTQYF.

V is TRBV10-3 and J is TRBJ2-7; 9 bases map to TRBD1. With 4 bases clipped from V and 6 bases from J, the junction kept 7 bases outside the gene matches. This CDR3 has 14 amino acids. Per germline, CDR1 ENHRY and CDR2 SYGVKD. The CDR3 sequence is CAISVGTGPGEQYF. The CDR3 DNA is TGTGCCATCAGTGTAGGGACAGGGCCCGGCGAGCAGTACTTC.

The rearrangement joins TRBV5-1 to TRBJ1-4; a weak D match, TRBD1 (5 bases). CDR1 is SGHRS, CDR2 YFSETQ, per germline. Trimming cost V 2 bases and J 5 bases, with 13 bases left between them. CDR3 length: 15 residues. CDR3 amino acids: CASSLGGQLNEKLFF. The CDR3 nucleotides read TGCGCCAGCAGCTTAGGCGGACAACTAAATGAAAAACTGTTTTTT.

The chain carries TRBV3-1 (or the pseudogene TRBV3-2) and TRBJ2-7; no firm D call. CDR1 is LGHDT, CDR2 YNNKEL, per germline (reference sequence). CDR3 length equals 12 residues. Trimming cost V 2 bases and J 6 bases, with 8 bases left between them. CDR3 sequence reads: CASSQSEREQYF. The CDR3 DNA follows: TGTGCCAGCAGCCAATCTGAGCGCGAGCAGTACTTC.

The chain combines TRBV5-1 with TRBJ2-7, with a tentative D call TRBD2 (5 bases). The CDR3 runs to 13 residues. V was cut by 4 bases and J by 0 bases, with 8 bases left in between. The V gene's germline CDR1 is SGHRS and CDR2 YFSETQ. CDR3 amino acids: CASSPEGSYEQYF. Here the CDR3 DNA reads TGCGCCAGCAGCCCAGAGGGCTCCTACGAGCAGTACTTC.

This clone was recorded once. The V call is TRBV19, the J call TRBJ1-4; D is uncertain. This CDR3 is built from 15 residues. Between the trimmed V and J ends, which lost 4 bases and 7 bases, there was a span of 16 bases. Germline V gene sequence: CDR1 LNHDA, CDR2 SQIVND (reference sequence). The DNA for the CDR3 is TGTGCCAGTAGTAACCCTATTGAAGGTGGTGAAAAACTGTTTTTT. Translated: CASSNPIEGGEKLFF. Looking up the rest from reference TRBV19 and TRBJ1-4 gives the full variable domain: DGGITQSPKYLFRKEGQNVTLSCEQNLNHDAMYWYRQDPGQGLRLIYYSQIVNDFQKGDIAEGYSVSREKKESFPLTVTSAQKNPTAFYLCASSNPIEGGEKLFFGSGTQLSVL.

The V gene is TRBV10-3, the J gene TRBJ1-2; possibly TRBD1 for D (6 bases). V shed 8 bases and J shed 4 bases, with 17 bases lying between them. The CDR3 sequence is 14 residues long. Germline lookup yields CDR1 ENHRY and CDR2 SYGVKD. CDR3: CAIGGGQLLYGYTF. CDR3 DNA sequence: TGTGCCATCGGGGGGGGGCAGTTACTCTATGGCTACACCTTC.

The gene calls are TRBV5-6 and TRBJ1-3, with a tentative D call TRBD1 (5 bases). CDR3 length: 11 residues. Trimming stripped 4 bases from V and 13 bases from J, with 12 bases between. Germline assignment: CDR1 SGHDT and CDR2 YYEEEE. For the CDR3, the DNA is TGTGCCAGCAGCCATCTGGACATGATATATTTT. Its protein product is CASSHLDMIYF.

CDR3 coding DNA: TGTGCCAGCAGCTTGGGCGCAGCCGATAATTCACCCCTCCACTTT. Translation gives CASSLGAADNSPLHF. The V gene is TRBV9, the J gene TRBJ1-6; D gene uncertain. Deletions cut 4 bases from V and 5 bases from J, with 13 bases between. Germline lookup yields CDR1 SGDLS and CDR2 YYNGEE. The length of the CDR3 is 15 residues.

Here the CDR3 reads CAWSIGVMYTEAFF. CDR3 nucleotide sequence: TGTGCCTGGAGTATAGGGGTTATGTACACTGAAGCTTTCTTT. This chain connects TRBV30 to TRBJ1-1; weak D call: TRBD1 (5 bases). Trimming removed 2 bases at V and 3 bases at J, with 13 bases between. CDR3 length: 14 residues. From germline, CDR1 is GTSNPN and CDR2 SVGIG (reference sequence).

CDR3 sequence: CASSWGLVTYEQYF. CDR3 nucleotides: TGTGCCAGCAGCTGGGGTTTGGTTACCTACGAGCAGTACTTC. The rearrangement uses TRBV7-2 and TRBJ2-7; D remains unclear. The CDR3 has 14 residues. Germline V lookup: CDR1 SGHTA, CDR2 FQGNSA. Deletions cut 4 bases from V and 2 bases from J, with 12 bases between.

The table lists this clone with a few counts. The rearrangement links TRBV10-3 to TRBJ1-6, with D perhaps matching TRBD1 (6 bases). The CDR3 contains 16 residues. Between the trimmed V and J ends, which lost 2 bases and 14 bases, there was a span of 22 bases. CDR1 and CDR2 from the germline V gene are ENHRY and SYGVKD. CDR3 sequence reads: CAISEGTSGEGRTLHF. Here the CDR3 DNA reads TGTGCCATCAGTGAGGGGACATCCGGGGAGGGGAGAACCCTCCACTTT.

The chain has TRBV11-2 and TRBJ2-1; a possible D gene is TRBD2 (6 bases). Germline lookup yields CDR1 SGHAT and CDR2 FQNNGV. V gave up 6 bases and J gave up 9 bases, with 15 bases separating them. This CDR3 has 13 residues. CDR3 nucleotide sequence: TGTGCCAGCAGTTCTAACCCCGGGGGTGAGCAGTTCTTC. Its protein is CASSSNPGGEQFF.

The V and J genes are TRBV5-1 and TRBJ2-7, with 11 bases that match TRBD1. Germline trimming cut 9 bases from V and 4 bases from J; bases unmatched to any gene: 9. Germline CDR1 is SGHRS and CDR2 is YFSETQ. This CDR3 region has 14 residues. The CDR3 DNA sequence: TGCGCCACCGCGCCGGGACAGGGGGGTTACGAGCAGTACTTC. It translates to CATAPGQGGYEQYF.

This clone has just one count. The rearrangement joins TRBV9 to TRBJ2-3; TRBD2 matches 11 bases. CDR1 and CDR2 (germline): SGDLS, YYNGEE. V lost 2 bases to trimming and J lost 7 bases; unmatched junction nucleotides: 12. CDR3 length: 17 residues. In nucleotides, the CDR3 is TGTGCCAGCAGCGTTACGGATAGCGGGGGGGCCGGTAATACGCAGTATTTT. Protein product: CASSVTDSGGAGNTQYF.

The chain uses TRBV6-1 and TRBJ1-2; no firm D call. The ends were cut back, 2 bases at V and 5 bases at J, with 12 bases in the middle. Germline V CDR1 and CDR2: MNHNS, SASEGT. The CDR3 sequence is 14 residues long. CDR3 nucleotide sequence: TGTGCCAGCAGTGAACCAGACCTAATGTATGGCTACACCTTC. It encodes CASSEPDLMYGYTF.